One and the same sample provided the 22 T cell receptor beta chains below, sequenced in a study of spatial heterogeneity in lung cancer. Time point given: sample taken at primary tumor resection. Unsorted whole RNA samples from tumor, nontumor lung or frozen PBMC were sequenced. TCRdb re-called the 5' RACE reads through MiXCR, storing one row per CDR3 protein. The data hold 26,000 or so distinct CDR3 sequences, with approximately 8.4% observed a single time. Source: PBMCs, taken at surgery. All receptors come from a female donor with early-stage non-small cell lung cancer.

This clonotype has a count of ten or more. The rearrangement links TRBV11-2 to TRBJ2-1; D is uncertain. CDR1 and CDR2 from the germline V gene are SGHAT and FQNNGV. This CDR3 is built from 16 residues. With 5 bases removed from V and 6 bases from J, the gap between germline ends came to 20 bases. The CDR3 sequence: CASSRGVRGLGNEQFF. In DNA, the CDR3 is TGTGCCAGCAGCCGAGGCGTACGTGGGTTAGGCAATGAGCAGTTCTTC.

This clonotype was seen at least ten times. This chain links TRBV7-3 with TRBJ1-1, with no clear D. CDR3 length equals 13 residues. Germline-derived CDR1 and CDR2 are SGHTA and FQGTGA. V shed 2 bases and J shed 8 bases, with 12 bases lying between them. This chain's CDR3 is CASSLVKYGEAFF. The CDR3 nucleotides read TGTGCCAGCAGCTTAGTAAAATACGGAGAAGCTTTCTTT.

This clonotype was seen many times. V usage is TRBV4-3 and J usage is TRBJ2-1; TRBD2 aligns across 13 bases. Germline lookup yields CDR1 LGHNA and CDR2 YSLEER. The CDR3 consists of 17 residues. Trimming at V came to 1 base and at J to 2 bases, leaving 2 bases not matched to a gene. DNA for the CDR3: TGCGCCAGCAGCCAAGGGACTAGCGGGGGAACCTACAATGAGCAGTTCTTC. Amino acids: CASSQGTSGGTYNEQFF.

This clonotype was counted many times. The V and J genes are TRBV6-2 or TRBV6-3 and TRBJ1-2; 11 nucleotides align to TRBD1. Germline loops: CDR1 MNHEY, CDR2 SVGEGT. V trimming: 3 bases; J trimming: 4 bases; junction bases outside the gene matches: 7. There are 16 residues in the CDR3. CDR3 nucleotides: TGTGCCAGCAGTTATGGCCGGACAGGGGGCACCTATGGCTACACCTTC. Its protein is CASSYGRTGGTYGYTF.

A few counts support this clonotype. The chain links TRBV18 to TRBJ2-5; D unresolved. Trimming stripped 3 bases from V and 5 bases from J, with 19 bases between. This CDR3 is built from 16 residues. Germline V gene data show CDR1 as KGHSH and CDR2 as LQKENI. CDR3 residues: CASSPGTPAGVETQYF. CDR3 nucleotides: TGTGCCAGCTCACCGGGCACACCGGCTGGCGTGGAGACCCAGTACTTC.

This clonotype was seen many times. The V and J genes are TRBV29-1 and TRBJ2-3, with TRBD2 identical over 9 bases. Germline assignment: CDR1 SQVTM and CDR2 ANQGSEA. V lost 8 bases to trimming and J lost 6 bases; unmatched junction nucleotides: 6. There are 12 residues in the CDR3. CDR3 residues: CSPRLAADTQYF. In DNA form, the CDR3 reads TGCAGCCCAAGACTAGCGGCGGATACGCAGTATTTT.

This clonotype was recorded a few times. The chain employs TRBV5-1 and TRBJ1-1; TRBD1 might be the D (5 bases). This CDR3 contains 14 residues. Germline values: CDR1 SGHRS, CDR2 YFSETQ. V dropped 1 base and J dropped 4 bases, with 11 bases sitting between them. CDR3 bases: TGCGCCAGCAGCTTGTACACCGGGACCACTGAAGCTTTCTTT. This gives the protein CASSLYTGTTEAFF.

This chain links TRBV10-3 with TRBJ2-2; tentatively, D is TRBD1 (6 bases). The CDR3 extends over 15 amino acids. Germline V gives CDR1 ENHRY, CDR2 SYGVKD. V gave up 6 bases and J gave up 1 base, with 12 bases separating them. Here the CDR3 reads CAIRPGQMNTGELFF. The CDR3, as DNA: TGTGCCATCAGACCGGGACAAATGAACACCGGGGAGCTGTTTTTT.

This clonotype has just a few counts. This sequence joins TRBV20-1 and TRBJ1-3, with D uncertain. The CDR3 consists of 14 residues. V lost 6 bases and J lost 0, with 12 bases in between. In germline, CDR1 is DFQATT, CDR2 SNEGSKA (reference sequence). The CDR3 DNA reads TGCAGTGCCCCGATACAGAACTCTGGAAACACCATATATTTT. Translating it yields CSAPIQNSGNTIYF.

This clonotype showed up just a few times. This chain links TRBV5-1 with TRBJ1-1; the D gene is possibly TRBD1 (6 bases). CDR1 SGHRS and CDR2 YFSETQ come from the germline V gene. The CDR3 consists of 15 residues. Trimming took off 4 bases at V and 4 bases at J, with 17 bases between the two ends. Here the CDR3 reads CASSAGRGGGTEAFF. The CDR3 DNA follows: TGCGCCAGCAGCGCTGGCAGGGGCGGGGGCACTGAAGCTTTCTTT.

This clonotype appeared a few times. The chain links TRBV29-1 to TRBJ2-1; maybe TRBD1 (6 bases). The V end was cut by 4 bases, the J end by 2 bases, with 18 bases between. CDR3 length: 16 residues. Germline V gene lookup returns CDR1 SQVTM and CDR2 ANQGSEA. CDR3 DNA sequence: TGCAGCGTTGTTGGCTCCCGGGACAATGCCTACAATGAGCAGTTCTTC. This encodes CSVVGSRDNAYNEQFF.

This clonotype occurred many times. The rearrangement uses TRBV19 and TRBJ2-2; D gene unclear. CDR3 length: 15 residues. Trimming pared 7 bases from V and 5 bases from J, leaving 17 bases between. Per germline, CDR1 LNHDA and CDR2 SQIVND (reference sequence). The CDR3 is CASIPEVARTGELFF. CDR3 sequence (DNA): TGTGCCAGTATTCCTGAGGTAGCAAGAACCGGGGAGCTGTTTTTT.

This clonotype was counted ten times or more. The chain recombines TRBV4-2 with TRBJ1-5; D not resolved. This CDR3 is built from 18 residues. V dropped 0 bases and J dropped 4 bases, with 19 bases sitting between them. Germline assignment: CDR1 LGHNA and CDR2 YNFKEQ. The CDR3 here is CASSQDDLMGGLNQPQHF. DNA for the CDR3: TGTGCCAGCAGCCAAGATGACCTAATGGGAGGTTTGAATCAGCCCCAGCATTTT.

The V and J genes are TRBV11-3 and TRBJ2-6; 10 nucleotides match TRBD1. Germline CDR1 is SGHNT and CDR2 is YENEEA. The CDR3 totals 19 residues. Trimming at V came to 5 bases and at J to 1 base, leaving 11 bases not matched to a gene. CDR3 coding DNA: TGTGCCAGCAGCCGATACGCCGGGACAGGGGATTCTGGGGCCAACGTCCTGACTTTC. It yields the protein CASSRYAGTGDSGANVLTF.

The chain recombines TRBV21-1 with TRBJ2-6; whether TRBD1, the table's D call, matches the DNA was not checked. TRBV21-1 is recorded as a pseudogene. This CDR3 contains 18 residues. CDR3 in amino acids: CASSYPRQVYSGANVLTF. CDR3 DNA: TGTGCCAGCAGTTATCCCCGACAGGTTTACTCTGGGGCCAACGTCCTGACTTTC.

This clonotype was detected a few times. The chain couples TRBV9 to TRBJ2-2, with no clear D. V gave up 0 bases and J gave up 6 bases, with 6 bases separating them. This CDR3 contains 13 residues. Germline V gives CDR1 SGDLS, CDR2 YYNGEE. The CDR3 nucleotides are TGTGCCAGCAGCGTAGTTTTCTCCGGGGAGCTGTTTTTT. Translated: CASSVVFSGELFF.

This clonotype appeared many times. The gene calls are TRBV7-7 and TRBJ2-3; TRBD2 might be the D (7 bases). With 1 base removed from V and 1 base from J, the gap between germline ends came to 12 bases. In germline, CDR1 is SSHAT, CDR2 FNYEAQ (reference sequence). The CDR3 sequence is 16 residues long. The CDR3 coding sequence is TGTGCCAGCAGCTTAGGGGGGGGCCGCCGCACAGATACGCAGTATTTT. Translated, it gives CASSLGGGRRTDTQYF.

This clonotype has only a few counts. The rearrangement links TRBV9 to TRBJ2-5; D might be TRBD1 or TRBD2, each matching 6 bases. This CDR3 comprises 16 residues. The V gene's germline CDR1 is SGDLS and CDR2 YYNGEE. The V end lost 4 bases, the J end lost 2 bases, and 18 bases lay between the germline ends. The CDR3 DNA is TGTGCCAGCAGCAGCTTGTCCCGGGGGCCGCAAGAGACCCAGTACTTC. Its translation: CASSSLSRGPQETQYF.

This clonotype has only a few counts. This rearrangement joins TRBV10-2 to TRBJ2-1; no firm D call. The ends were cut back, 6 bases at V and 1 base at J, with 10 bases in the middle. The germline CDR1 and CDR2 sequences are WSHSY and SAAADI. This CDR3 has 14 residues. The CDR3 coding sequence is TGCGCCAGCAGAACCCTGGGTTCCTACAATGAGCAGTTCTTC. This translates into CASRTLGSYNEQFF.

Ten or more counts support this clonotype. The chain has TRBV24-1 and TRBJ2-1; weak D call: TRBD2 (5 bases). Germline values: CDR1 KGHDR, CDR2 SFDVKD. This CDR3 is 14 amino acids long. Between the trimmed V and J ends, which lost 5 bases and 0 bases, there was a span of 7 bases. CDR3 sequence (DNA): TGTGCCACCAGTGCAGGAGGCTCCTACAATGAGCAGTTCTTC. This translates into CATSAGGSYNEQFF.

This clonotype was counted between two and nine times. The V call is TRBV4-1, the J call TRBJ1-2, with 7 positions matching TRBD1. J lost 6 bases, V lost 3 bases, and 10 bases had no gene match. Germline loops: CDR1 MGHRA, CDR2 YSYEKL. The CDR3 covers 15 residues. The CDR3 is CASSHYTGAADGYTF. The CDR3 DNA is TGCGCCAGCAGCCATTATACAGGGGCCGCCGATGGCTACACCTTC.

This clonotype has a count of ten or more. The V gene is TRBV20-1, the J gene TRBJ1-1, with no clear D. Germline values: CDR1 DFQATT, CDR2 SNEGSKA (reference sequence). V was shortened by 3 bases and J by 2 bases, with 4 bases between the two germline ends. There are 11 residues in the CDR3. The CDR3 DNA reads as TGCAGTGCTAGGGCTAACACTGAAGCTTTCTTT. Translating gives CSARANTEAFF.